These 5 T cell receptor beta chains were sequenced from one sample in a study of T cell repertoires in cytomegalovirus infection. TCRdb redid the calling of the reads with MiXCR, one entry per CDR3 protein. Among about 530,000 distinct CDR3 sequences, about 26% were seen once, and the ten largest hold 13%. The sequencing sample was made of PBMCs. All receptors come from a human donor in good health (CMV status not recorded). Some clones in this sample may be carry-over from other donors' samples.

The chain joins TRBV12-3 or TRBV12-4 to TRBJ2-7, with 8 bases identical to TRBD2. After removal of 1 base from V and 5 bases from J, the junction contained 4 bases not matched to a gene. The CDR3 totals 14 residues. The CDR3, as DNA: TGTGCCAGCAGTTTAGTAGCGGGGAAACACGAGCAGTACTTC. This gives the protein CASSLVAGKHEQYF.

This clonotype was detected only a few times. The CDR3 loop reads CASSLDPNQETQYF. CDR3 DNA: TGTGCCAGCAGCCTTGACCCTAACCAAGAGACCCAGTACTTC. The rearrangement uses TRBV7-2 and TRBJ2-5; D is undetermined. Germline V lookup: CDR1 SGHTA, CDR2 FQGNSA. The CDR3 consists of 14 residues. The V gene lost 5 bases and the J gene lost 0 bases, with 10 bases spanning the gap.

The J gene is TRBJ2-1, the V gene TRBV19; 11 nucleotides agree with TRBD2. Per the germline V gene, CDR1 is LNHDA and CDR2 is SQIVND (reference sequence). V lost 4 bases and J lost 5; bases outside the gene matches: 10. This CDR3 comprises 17 residues. In DNA form, the CDR3 reads TGTGCCAGTAGTAAATACCCCACTAGCGGGAGAGACAATGAGCAGTTCTTC. It codes for CASSKYPTSGRDNEQFF. Full variable domain (remainder filled in from reference TRBV19 and TRBJ2-1): DGGITQSPKYLFRKEGQNVTLSCEQNLNHDAMYWYRQDPGQGLRLIYYSQIVNDFQKGDIAEGYSVSREKKESFPLTVTSAQKNPTAFYLCASSKYPTSGRDNEQFFGPGTRLTVL.

The chain recombines TRBV14 with TRBJ1-4, with 9 positions matching TRBD1. The CDR3 has 16 amino acids. CDR1 is SGHDN, CDR2 FVKESK, per germline. Unmatched junction bases numbered 8, after V lost 1 base and J lost 8 bases. CDR3 coding DNA: TGTGCCAGCAGCCAAGTCGGGACAGGGTTAAACGAAAAACTGTTTTTT. Translated, it gives CASSQVGTGLNEKLFF.

V and J are TRBV6-1 and TRBJ2-3; no firm D call. This CDR3 region has 16 residues. The germline CDR1 and CDR2 sequences are MNHNS and SASEGT. Trimming shortened V by 7 bases and J by 6 bases, and 23 bases separated the two germline ends. The CDR3 DNA is TGTGCCAGCACCTCTAGAGGTCGAGACTTTGGGGATACGCAGTATTTT. Protein product: CASTSRGRDFGDTQYF.